The 28 T cell receptor beta chains in this list originate from one sample, sequenced in a study of early T cells in non-severe SARS-CoV-2 infection. TCRdb called the 5' RACE reads again in MiXCR, with one record for every CDR3 protein. The sample has more than 90,000 distinct CDR3 sequences, roughly 11% seen once. The source material was whole blood. The receptor source for this set is an adult who was a healthcare worker with PCR-confirmed SARS-CoV-2 infection or an uninfected control (not recorded which).

With regard to this clonotype: Possible read error: a much larger clone is one base away. V usage is TRBV28 and J usage is TRBJ2-5; 8 bases line up with TRBD2. The CDR3 is 16 residues long. Looked up from germline, CDR1 is MDHEN and CDR2 is SYDVKM. CDR3 in amino acids: CASGFLAGSFQETQYF. The CDR3 DNA reads as TGTGCCAGCGGTTTTTTAGCGGGATCCTTCCAAGAGACCCAGTACTTC.

This clonotype has a handful of counts. The chain combines TRBV7-2 with TRBJ2-3, with 7 positions matching TRBD1. The CDR3 covers 15 residues. Germline CDR1 reads SGHTA; CDR2 reads FQGNSA. With V trimmed by 3 bases and J by 9 bases, 12 bases remained unmatched. The CDR3 sequence is CASSFDRVTTGTQYF. In DNA form, the CDR3 reads TGTGCCAGCAGCTTCGACAGGGTAACTACAGGGACGCAGTATTTT.

This clonotype was counted many times. The V gene is TRBV7-9, the J gene TRBJ2-5; D possibly corresponds to TRBD1 (5 bases). CDR3 length: 14 amino acids. CDR1 is SEHNR, CDR2 FQNEAQ, per germline (reference sequence). V was clipped by 5 bases and J by 4 bases, with 14 bases between them. CDR3 in DNA: TGTGCCAGCAGCGCCGACAGTGTTGGAGAGACCCAGTACTTC. This encodes CASSADSVGETQYF.

This clonotype was counted at least ten times. The rearrangement joins TRBV5-1 to TRBJ1-1, with D possibly TRBD1 on 5 matching bases. V was cut by 3 bases and J by 0 bases, with 21 bases left in between. CDR3 length equals 18 residues. Germline assignment: CDR1 SGHRS and CDR2 YFSETQ. The CDR3 nucleotides read TGCGCCAGCAGCTCCGGACCCGGGGGGTTCATAATGAACACTGAAGCTTTCTTT. Protein: CASSSGPGGFIMNTEAFF. Combining the CDR3 with reference TRBV5-1 and TRBJ1-1 gives the whole variable domain KAGVTQTPRYLIKTRGQQVTLSCSPISGHRSVSWYQQTPGQGLQFLFEYFSETQRNKGNFPGRFSGRQFSNSRSEMNVSTLELGDSALYLCASSSGPGGFIMNTEAFFGQGTRLTVV.

This clonotype was recorded a few times. The chain couples TRBV4-2 to TRBJ2-3; D ambiguous. Looked up from germline, CDR1 is LGHNA and CDR2 is YNFKEQ. The CDR3 has 17 residues. Trimming left V 1 base short and J 0 bases short, with 14 bases between. CDR3 sequence reads: CASSQGDASPSTDTQYF. The CDR3 nucleotides are TGTGCCAGCAGCCAAGGGGATGCCTCCCCGAGCACAGATACGCAGTATTTT.

This chain links TRBV18 with TRBJ2-7; 11 bases align to TRBD1. CDR3 size: 15 residues. Germline lookup yields CDR1 KGHSH and CDR2 LQKENI. V shed 3 bases, J shed 5 bases, and the junction held 6 bases outside the gene matches. This CDR3 is CASSPVDRGPDEQYF. Here the CDR3 DNA reads TGTGCCAGCTCACCTGTGGACAGGGGGCCGGACGAGCAGTACTTC.

The CDR3 DNA reads TGTGCCAGCAGCTTAAGGGGCAAGAACACTGAAGCTTTCTTT. This gives the protein CASSLRGKNTEAFF. The chain combines TRBV7-2 with TRBJ1-1, with TRBD1 as a possible D gene (5 bases). Deletions cut 2 bases from V and 1 base from J, with 8 bases between. Germline assignment: CDR1 SGHTA and CDR2 FQGNSA. The CDR3 sequence is 14 residues long.

The rearrangement uses TRBV29-1 and TRBJ1-2, with 10 bases identical to TRBD1. This CDR3 contains 13 residues. Germline assignment: CDR1 SQVTM and CDR2 ANQGSEA. After removal of 6 bases from V and 3 bases from J, the junction contained 4 bases not matched to a gene. CDR3 sequence reads: CSVQTGGYYGYTF. CDR3 nucleotides: TGCAGCGTCCAGACAGGGGGCTACTATGGCTACACCTTC.

The chain employs TRBV10-3 and TRBJ2-5; no reliable D call. Between the trimmed V and J ends, which lost 11 bases and 5 bases, there was a span of 12 bases. The CDR3 has 11 amino acids. Germline V gene data show CDR1 as ENHRY and CDR2 as SYGVKD. The CDR3 DNA reads as TGTGCCGCCGGGTTACAGGAGACCCAGTACTTC. Its translation is CAAGLQETQYF.

With respect to this clonotype: The junction departs from the called germline gene at one end, perhaps through a read error. The chain links TRBV18 to TRBJ2-7; perhaps TRBD1 as D (5 bases). Germline CDR1 and CDR2: KGHSH and LQKENI. The CDR3 has 12 residues. CDR3 nucleotide sequence: TGTGGCAGCTCAGACGGACAATACGAGCAGTACTTC. This codes for CGSSDGQYEQYF. The full variable domain, its missing parts supplied by reference TRBV18 and TRBJ2-7, is NAGVMQNPRHLVRRRGQEARLRCSPMKGHSHVYWYRQLPEEGLKFMVYLQKENIIDESGMPKERFSAEFPKEGPSILRIQQVVRGDSAAYFCGSSDGQYEQYFGPGTRLTVT.

This clonotype was detected only a few times. The gene calls are TRBV29-1 and TRBJ2-6; the D gene is possibly TRBD2 (5 bases). CDR1 and CDR2 (germline): SQVTM, ANQGSEA. This CDR3 has 13 residues. Trimming removed 4 bases from V and 3 bases from J, with 7 bases in between. CDR3 DNA sequence: TGCAGCGTTGTCGGGGATGGGGCCAACGTCCTGACTTTC. It is translated as CSVVGDGANVLTF.

This clonotype was seen ten or more times. The chain joins TRBV12-3 or TRBV12-4 to TRBJ2-1; 11 nucleotides agree with TRBD2. Losses at the gene ends were 6 bases for V and 4 bases for J; bases not matched to a gene: 5. This CDR3 has 15 amino acids. The CDR3 protein is CASSPTSGSYNEQFF. As DNA, the CDR3 is TGTGCCAGCAGCCCCACTAGCGGGAGTTACAATGAGCAGTTCTTC.

The V and J genes are TRBV5-1 and TRBJ2-1; 9 bases are a match to TRBD2. The CDR3 contains 17 residues. The germline V gene has CDR1 SGHRS and CDR2 YFSETQ. Trimming took 4 bases from V and 6 from J; bases not matched to a gene: 14. CDR3 sequence (DNA): TGCGCCAGCAGCCCAGAGATCGGACTAGCGAGGACCAATGAGCAGTTCTTC. Protein product: CASSPEIGLARTNEQFF.

This clonotype was seen only a few times. V and J are TRBV6-5 and TRBJ1-2; 9 positions match TRBD1. This CDR3 is 14 amino acids long. Germline CDR1 and CDR2: MNHEY and SVGAGI. J was trimmed by 8 bases and V by 9 bases; bases with no gene match: 13. CDR3 loop: CASRNPGQGIGYTF. CDR3 coding DNA: TGTGCCAGTAGAAATCCGGGACAGGGAATAGGCTACACCTTC.

This clonotype was seen many times. The rearrangement links TRBV28 to TRBJ2-7, with D unresolved. The length of the CDR3 is 17 residues. V shed 4 bases and J shed 3 bases, with 22 bases lying between them. Germline V gives CDR1 MDHEN, CDR2 SYDVKM. The CDR3 DNA follows: TGTGCCAGCAGTTCCCCGGGCTACAGCACCACCTACTACGAGCAGTACTTC. Protein product: CASSSPGYSTTYYEQYF.

The rearrangement links TRBV29-1 to TRBJ2-7; 10 bases match TRBD1. The V gene's germline CDR1 is SQVTM and CDR2 ANQGSEA. After removal of 4 bases from V and 6 bases from J, the junction contained 12 bases not matched to a gene. This CDR3 is built from 15 residues. The CDR3 is CSVGWYGTGASEQYF. The CDR3 nucleotides are TGCAGCGTTGGATGGTATGGGACAGGGGCCAGCGAGCAGTACTTC.

This clonotype was recorded a few times. The chain uses TRBV5-1 and TRBJ1-1, with D tentatively TRBD1 (6 bases). This CDR3 contains 15 residues. Germline V gives CDR1 SGHRS, CDR2 YFSETQ. Trimming cost V 2 bases and J 1 base, with 12 bases left between them. The CDR3 reads CASSLQGRGNTEAFF. CDR3 in DNA: TGCGCCAGCAGCTTACAGGGCCGGGGGAACACTGAAGCTTTCTTT.

This clonotype came up a few times. The chain joins TRBV30 to TRBJ1-5, with D unresolved. V lost 5 bases and J lost 5, with 16 bases in between. Germline CDR1 reads GTSNPN; CDR2 reads SVGIG (reference sequence). The CDR3 is 14 residues long. CDR3 in DNA: TGTGCCTGGGGAACCACAACACTAGATCAGCCCCAGCATTTT. Its protein is CAWGTTTLDQPQHF.

The V call is TRBV5-1, the J call TRBJ2-7; 11 nucleotides match TRBD2. With 1 base clipped from V and 5 bases from J, the junction kept 8 bases outside the gene matches. The CDR3 contains 16 residues. The germline V gene encodes CDR1 SGHRS and CDR2 YFSETQ. The DNA for the CDR3 is TGCGCCAGCAGCTTGACACTAGCGGGAGAGAACGACGAGCAGTACTTC. This encodes CASSLTLAGENDEQYF.

The chain links TRBV27 to TRBJ1-6; no clear D gene. Germline CDR1 and CDR2: MNHEY and SMNVEV (reference sequence). Trimming left V 0 bases short and J 5 bases short, with 5 bases between. The CDR3 loop spans 14 amino acids. CDR3 in DNA: TGTGCCAGCAGTTTATCGGGCAATAATTCACCCCTCCACTTT. This gives the protein CASSLSGNNSPLHF.

This clonotype was counted at least ten times. The chain recombines TRBV30 with TRBJ1-6; the D gene is possibly TRBD1 (5 bases). The CDR3 covers 15 residues. CDR1 and CDR2 (germline): GTSNPN, SVGIG (reference sequence). Trimming stripped 2 bases from V and 0 bases from J, with 8 bases between. DNA of the CDR3: TGTGCCTGGAGTCGACAGAGCTCCTATAATTCACCCCTCCACTTT. This gives the protein CAWSRQSSYNSPLHF.

The sample holds many counts of this clonotype. The genes are TRBV7-2 and TRBJ1-1; 8 bases match TRBD1. The CDR3 sequence is 14 residues long. The trim removed 2 bases at V and 3 bases at J, leaving 2 bases unmatched. Germline V lookup: CDR1 SGHTA, CDR2 FQGNSA. CDR3 protein: CASSLQGADTEAFF. The DNA of the CDR3 is TGTGCCAGCAGCTTACAGGGGGCCGACACTGAAGCTTTCTTT.

This clonotype showed up many times. The gene calls are TRBV21-1 and TRBJ1-2; the table's D call of TRBD1 was not tested on the DNA. TRBV21-1 is termed a pseudogene. CDR3 size: 18 residues. DNA for the CDR3: TGTGCCAGCAGCAAAGAGGGGACAGACTTGAATTTTAACTATGGCTACACCTTC. Protein: CASSKEGTDLNFNYGYTF.

This clonotype was seen ten or more times. This chain uses TRBV20-1 with TRBJ2-3, with 9 positions matching TRBD2. The germline V gene encodes CDR1 DFQATT and CDR2 SNEGSKA (reference sequence). Germline trimming cut 2 bases from V and 6 bases from J; bases unmatched to any gene: 0. This CDR3 contains 12 residues. The CDR3 is CSARLAGDTQYF. The CDR3, as DNA: TGCAGTGCTAGACTAGCGGGGGATACGCAGTATTTT.

A few counts support this clonotype. The chain couples TRBV6-5 to TRBJ2-7; a possible D gene is TRBD2 (6 bases). Germline assignment: CDR1 MNHEY and CDR2 SVGAGI. CDR3 length: 17 amino acids. The V end was cut by 2 bases, the J end by 0 bases, with 17 bases between. The CDR3 coding sequence is TGTGCCAGCAGTTACCGGGAGTACAGGAGGAGCTCCTACGAGCAGTACTTC. It is translated as CASSYREYRRSSYEQYF.

V and J are TRBV5-1 and TRBJ2-7, with D unresolved. Germline V gene sequence: CDR1 SGHRS, CDR2 YFSETQ. The V end was cut by 4 bases, the J end by 3 bases, with 5 bases between. This CDR3 comprises 11 residues. CDR3 coding DNA: TGCGCCAGCAGCCGAAACTACGAGCAGTACTTC. Translation: CASSRNYEQYF.

This clonotype was seen repeatedly, ten times or more. The chain recombines TRBV6-1 with TRBJ1-2; D is uncertain. The CDR3 has 13 amino acids. The V gene lost 3 bases and the J gene lost 4 bases, with 9 bases spanning the gap. Per germline, CDR1 MNHNS and CDR2 SASEGT. The CDR3 spells CASSEANPYGYTF. As DNA, the CDR3 is TGTGCCAGCAGTGAGGCAAACCCCTATGGCTACACCTTC.

This chain joins TRBV29-1 and TRBJ1-4, with 7 bases identical to TRBD1. This CDR3 contains 13 residues. Germline CDR1 is SQVTM and CDR2 is ANQGSEA. With 7 bases clipped from V and 8 bases from J, the junction kept 10 bases outside the gene matches. In nucleotides, the CDR3 is TGCAGCGCGAGGGGGCTAGCGGGAGAAAAACTGTTTTTT. Translating gives CSARGLAGEKLFF.